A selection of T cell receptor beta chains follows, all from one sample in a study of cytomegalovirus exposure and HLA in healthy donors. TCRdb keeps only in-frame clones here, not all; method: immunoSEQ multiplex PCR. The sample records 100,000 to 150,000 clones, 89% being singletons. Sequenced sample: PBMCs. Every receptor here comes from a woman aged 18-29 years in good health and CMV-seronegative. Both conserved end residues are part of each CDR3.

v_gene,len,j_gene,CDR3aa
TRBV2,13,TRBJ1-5,CASSDQDHQPQHF
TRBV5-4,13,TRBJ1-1,CASSPGGWTEAFF
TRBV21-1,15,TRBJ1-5,CASSKLQYSNQPQHF
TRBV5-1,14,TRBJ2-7,CASSGTSGSYEQYF
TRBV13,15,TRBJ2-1,CASSQGTSGRYEQFF
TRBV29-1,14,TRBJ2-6,CSVGVGSGANVLTF
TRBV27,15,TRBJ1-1,CASSLRQSGGTEAFF
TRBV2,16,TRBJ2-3,CASSPAEREGRDTQYF
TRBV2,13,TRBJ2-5,CASNGQVRETQYF
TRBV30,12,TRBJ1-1,CASRQGGGEAFF
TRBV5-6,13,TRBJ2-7,CASSLAGNYEQYF
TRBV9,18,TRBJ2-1,CASSVDLAGANSYNEQFF
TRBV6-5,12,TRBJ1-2,CASGQPVYGYTF
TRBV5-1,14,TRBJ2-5,CASSLEPHQETQYF
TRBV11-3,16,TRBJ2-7,CASSLGLAGGKGEQYF
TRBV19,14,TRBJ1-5,CASRRALSNQPQHF
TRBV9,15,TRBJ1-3,CASSVDRGPGNTIYF
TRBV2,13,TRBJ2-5,CASRDSYQETQYF
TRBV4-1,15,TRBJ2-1,CASSQETGGRIEQFF
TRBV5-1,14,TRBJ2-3,CASSFMDMGDTQYF
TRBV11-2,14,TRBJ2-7,CASSRLAGAYEQYF
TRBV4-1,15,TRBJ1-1,CASSPGGQGETEAFF
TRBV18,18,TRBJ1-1,CASSPDGGRRTPRTEAFF
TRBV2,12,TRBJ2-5,CASSEARETQYF
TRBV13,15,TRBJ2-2,CASRMRGRAFGELFF
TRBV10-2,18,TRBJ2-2,CASQRVAGGSKITGELFF
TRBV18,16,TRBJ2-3,CASSPPGLAGMGTQYF
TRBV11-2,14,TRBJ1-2,CASSRLGDSASYTF
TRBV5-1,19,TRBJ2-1,CASSFTRGLAGRVYNEQFF
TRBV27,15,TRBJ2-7,CASSWATGRNYEQYF
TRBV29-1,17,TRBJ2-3,CSVCIRLAGVLTDTQYF
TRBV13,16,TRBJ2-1,CASSSSRLGFYNEQFF
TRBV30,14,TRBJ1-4,CAWSRGTTNEKLFF
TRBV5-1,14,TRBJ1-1,CASSHIGTASEAFF
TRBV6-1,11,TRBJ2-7,CAYRGYYEQYF
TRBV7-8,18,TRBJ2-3,CASSLGSLSGRSSHTQYF
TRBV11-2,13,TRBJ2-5,CASSLETIAPQYF
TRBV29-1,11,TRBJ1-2,CSVRRGHGYTF
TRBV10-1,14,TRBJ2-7,CASSDSREFLEQYF
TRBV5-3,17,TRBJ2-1,CARSLPGPGLANHEQFF
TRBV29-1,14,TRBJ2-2,CSVASGTGSGELFF
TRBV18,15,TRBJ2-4,CASSLGQVAKNIQYF
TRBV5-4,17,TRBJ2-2,CASSLALSAQDTGELFF
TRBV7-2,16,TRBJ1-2,CASSSFKGRTLHGYTF
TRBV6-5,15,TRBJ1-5,CASSRLPHSNQPQHF
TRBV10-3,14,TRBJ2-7,CAISEASGSGEQYF
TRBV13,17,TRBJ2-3,CASSPPRTSDTTDTQYF
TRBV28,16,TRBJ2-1,CASSLWSGGSYNEQFF
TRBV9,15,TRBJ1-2,CASSAGTGQRYGYTF
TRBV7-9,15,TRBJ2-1,CASSLGQGAYNEQFF